The 7 T cell receptor beta chains given below trace back to one sample, sequenced in a study of cytomegalovirus exposure and HLA in healthy donors. TCRdb's table, derived via immunoSEQ multiplex PCR, lists solely in-frame clones and lacks some. The table lists roughly 60,000 clones, 96% of them singletons. Sequencing used PBMCs. These receptors were collected from a woman aged 18-29 years in good health and CMV-seronegative.

The rearrangement links TRBV9 to TRBJ1-2; 10 bases fit TRBD1. The CDR3 is 14 amino acids. Trimming removed 4 bases from V and 2 bases from J; junction bases left unmatched: 2. Germline CDR1 reads SGDLS; CDR2 reads YYNGEE. The CDR3 nucleotides are TGTGCCAGCAGCCGGGGACAGGGGAACTATGGCTACACCTTC. Protein: CASSRGQGNYGYTF.

This clone showed up just a few times. This sequence joins TRBV29-1 and TRBJ2-7, with D possibly being TRBD2 (5 bases). The CDR3 contains 17 residues. V lost 4 bases and J lost 2, with 24 bases in between. Germline assignment: CDR1 SQVTM and CDR2 ANQGSEA. The CDR3 region has the DNA TGCAGCGTTGCTTTACGGGTTGCCGCCCCGGGGACCTACGAGCAGTACTTC. Translated: CSVALRVAAPGTYEQYF.

The chain couples TRBV30 to TRBJ2-1; 15 positions match TRBD2. The CDR3 runs 16 residues. Trimming at V came to 1 base and at J to 9 bases, leaving 7 bases not matched to a gene. The germline V gene encodes CDR1 GTSNPN and CDR2 SVGIG (reference sequence). In nucleotides, the CDR3 is TGTGCCTGGAGTGCCCTTCGGACTAGCGGGAGGGGTGAGCAGTTCTTC. Translating it yields CAWSALRTSGRGEQFF.

V gene TRBV28 combines with J gene TRBJ1-1; 7 bases fit TRBD1. Germline assignment: CDR1 MDHEN and CDR2 SYDVKM. The CDR3 consists of 15 residues. V lost 3 bases, J lost 4 bases, and 8 bases stayed unmatched. CDR3 amino acids: CASSLPDRVGTEAFF. The CDR3 region has the DNA TGTGCCAGCAGTTTGCCCGACAGGGTGGGCACTGAAGCTTTCTTT.

The rearrangement uses TRBV6-6 and TRBJ2-7, with D tentatively TRBD2 (5 bases). With 2 bases removed from V and 3 bases from J, the gap between germline ends came to 14 bases. Per the germline V gene, CDR1 is MNHNY and CDR2 is SVGAGI (reference sequence). CDR3 size: 15 residues. Here the CDR3 reads CASSYRVAPGYEQYF. CDR3 in DNA: TGTGCCAGCAGTTACCGGGTAGCGCCAGGCTACGAGCAGTACTTC.

V is TRBV27 and J is TRBJ1-4; tentative D call: TRBD1 (5 bases). Germline CDR1 is MNHEY and CDR2 is SMNVEV (reference sequence). Trimming cost V 5 bases and J 0 bases, with 19 bases left between them. This CDR3 has 18 amino acids. CDR3: CASSRKSQATATNEKLFF. DNA of the CDR3: TGTGCCAGCAGTAGAAAATCACAGGCCACTGCAACTAATGAAAAACTGTTTTTT.

This clone was counted only a few times. The chain recombines TRBV10-3 with TRBJ2-3; 7 positions agree with TRBD1. CDR1 is ENHRY and CDR2 is SYGVKD in the germline V gene. The CDR3 consists of 14 residues. V shed 8 bases, J shed 0 bases, and the junction held 5 bases outside the gene matches. This CDR3 reads CAIGTVGSTDTQYF. CDR3 nucleotides: TGTGCCATCGGGACAGTTGGGAGCACAGATACGCAGTATTTT.